This TCR beta chain was found in a study of Graves' ophthalmopathy and Graves' hyperthyroidism. Amplified material comprised TCR beta CDR3 regions derived from RNA transcripts. After a first-round RT-PCR with HTBI primers, a second-round multiplex PCR was run. TCRdb ran MiXCR on the multiplex PCR reads and lists one entry per CDR3 protein. The table shows about 1.1 million distinct CDR3 sequences, with about 36% occurring only once. General study findings and limits: A majority of expanded thyroid clonotypes exceeding 0.001 frequency were likewise present in blood.

About this clonotype: The antigen remains unidentified.

V lost 3 bases and J lost 1; bases outside the gene matches: 5. Germline-derived CDR1 and CDR2 are MGHDK and SYGVNS. The CDR3 has 15 residues. People with hyperthyroidism were aged 18 to 65 and newly diagnosed, under 2 months' duration. Exclusion covered patients with other autoimmune diseases or uncontrolled infections (as well as pregnancy or lactation). Clinical symptoms, serum thyroxine, TRAb, thyroid ultrasound and orbital computed tomography determined diagnosis. This chain links TRBV25-1 with TRBJ2-7; 8 positions agree with TRBD1. The source material was peripheral blood or thyroid tissue (not recorded which). The sequence was obtained from an adult man with Graves' hyperthyroidism. CDR3 protein: CASSDPGQVSYEQYF. CDR3 bases: TGTGCCAGCAGTGATCCGGGACAGGTATCCTACGAGCAGTACTTC.